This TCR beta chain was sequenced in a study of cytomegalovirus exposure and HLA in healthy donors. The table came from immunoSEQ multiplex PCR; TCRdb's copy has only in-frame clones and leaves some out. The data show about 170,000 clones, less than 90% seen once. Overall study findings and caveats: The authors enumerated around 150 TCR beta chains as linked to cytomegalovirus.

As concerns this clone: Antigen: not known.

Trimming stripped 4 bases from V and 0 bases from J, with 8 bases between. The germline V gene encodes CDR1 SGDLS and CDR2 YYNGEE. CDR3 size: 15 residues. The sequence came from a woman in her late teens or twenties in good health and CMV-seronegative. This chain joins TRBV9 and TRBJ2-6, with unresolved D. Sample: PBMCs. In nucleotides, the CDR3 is TGTGCCAGCAGCTCACGCAGCTCTGGGGCCAACGTCCTGACTTTC. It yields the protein CASSSRSSGANVLTF.